This TCR beta chain came from a study of blood T cell repertoires in COVID-19. Study-level information: In each case, the material was cDNA or gDNA derived from T cells, B-cell-depleted T cells, or PBMCs.

V was shortened by 4 bases and J by 1 base, with 13 bases between the two germline ends. The CDR3 is 15 residues long. Germline V gene lookup returns CDR1 LGHNA and CDR2 YNFKEQ. Recruits, aged roughly 18 to 89 years, lived in 24 US areas. Cohorts were determined from participant-reported clinical history. Methods used by the authors: How many nucleated cells were present was estimated from reference gene primer amplification. Libraries were prepared by immunoSEQ multiplex PCR; TCRdb keeps only in-frame clonotypes and omits some of them. That table supplies the V and J calls and clone size; D and trimming were determined from the DNA. Among some 300,000 clones, about nine tenths were seen once, and the ten largest hold less than 2%.

This sequence originates from a woman in her 40s who had recovered from COVID-19. Material for sequencing was PBMCs or T cells enriched from blood (not recorded which). The V gene is TRBV4-2, the J gene TRBJ1-1, with D possibly TRBD1 on 6 matching bases. The CDR3 region has the DNA TGTGCCAGCAGCCTAGCAGGGGTGGCGAACACTGAAGCTTTCTTT. Encoded protein: CASSLAGVANTEAFF.